A selection of T cell receptor beta chains follows, all from one sample in a study of T-cell reconstitution after alpha-beta-depleted transplantation in children. TCRdb reprocessed the PCR reads with MiXCR, giving one entry per CDR3 protein. The data show around 300,000 distinct CDR3 sequences, approximately 10% seen once. The specimen comprised peripheral blood, sampled 180 days after TCRalphabeta/CD19-depleted stem cell transplant. These TCRs come from a male patient aged 2 to 10 who had a stem cell transplant for chronic granulomatous disease, so the T cells may come from the graft donor. Each CDR3 is given with its conserved first and last residue. The order of the fields is CDR3 length, V gene, clone size, J gene, D gene, CDR3 protein, CDR3 DNA. D genes are given only for firm matches. Clone size appears in some rows only: once, few, many, or a class for an expanded clone.

cdr3_length: 10; v_call: TRBV12-3/TRBV12-4; clone_size: few; j_call: TRBJ2-5; d_call: NA; cdr3_aa: CASRPPGRYF; cdr3_nt: TGTGCCAGCAGACCCCCCGGACGGTACTTC
cdr3_length: 17; v_call: TRBV20-1; clone_size: many; j_call: TRBJ2-2; d_call: NA; cdr3_aa: CSARDPASRPLTGELFF; cdr3_nt: TGCAGTGCTAGAGACCCGGCCTCTAGACCCCTCACCGGGGAGCTGTTTTTT
cdr3_length: 11; v_call: TRBV5-1; clone_size: NA; j_call: TRBJ2-7; d_call: NA; cdr3_aa: CPSSLVGEQYF; cdr3_nt: TGCCCCAGCAGCTTGGTAGGAGAGCAGTACTTC
cdr3_length: 15; v_call: TRBV20-1; clone_size: many; j_call: TRBJ2-7; d_call: TRBD2; cdr3_aa: CSARDLAGPSYEQYF; cdr3_nt: TGCAGTGCTAGAGATCTAGCGGGGCCCTCCTACGAGCAGTACTTC
cdr3_length: 15; v_call: TRBV14; clone_size: NA; j_call: TRBJ2-1; d_call: NA; cdr3_aa: CASSESAYSYNEQFF; cdr3_nt: TGTGCCAGCAGCGAGTCAGCATACTCCTACAATGAGCAGTTCTTC
cdr3_length: 13; v_call: TRBV20-1; clone_size: many; j_call: TRBJ1-6; d_call: NA; cdr3_aa: CSARRDVDSPLHF; cdr3_nt: TGCAGTGCTAGGCGGGACGTTGATTCACCCCTCCACTTT
cdr3_length: 14; v_call: TRBV30; clone_size: NA; j_call: TRBJ1-1; d_call: NA; cdr3_aa: CAWSLVEGGTEAFF; cdr3_nt: TGTGCCTGGAGTCTCGTGGAGGGTGGCACTGAAGCTTTCTTT
cdr3_length: 18; v_call: TRBV9; clone_size: medium-sized; j_call: TRBJ2-7; d_call: TRBD2; cdr3_aa: CASSVGSGMGLAGVTQYF; cdr3_nt: TGTGCCAGCAGCGTAGGGTCGGGGATGGGACTAGCGGGAGTAACGCAGTACTTC
cdr3_length: 13; v_call: TRBV5-1; clone_size: many; j_call: TRBJ1-6; d_call: NA; cdr3_aa: CASSRGDNSPLHF; cdr3_nt: TGCGCCAGCAGCCGGGGGGATAATTCACCCCTCCACTTT
cdr3_length: 13; v_call: TRBV29-1; clone_size: many; j_call: TRBJ1-3; d_call: NA; cdr3_aa: CSVRQEDGNTIYF; cdr3_nt: TGCAGCGTCCGACAGGAGGATGGAAACACCATATATTTT
cdr3_length: 15; v_call: TRBV12-3/TRBV12-4; clone_size: many; j_call: TRBJ2-1; d_call: TRBD2; cdr3_aa: CASRPSGTSYNEQFF; cdr3_nt: TGTGCCAGCAGACCTAGCGGGACGTCCTACAATGAGCAGTTCTTC
cdr3_length: 13; v_call: TRBV12-3/TRBV12-4; clone_size: many; j_call: TRBJ2-7; d_call: NA; cdr3_aa: CASGPGLNYEQYF; cdr3_nt: TGTGCCAGCGGCCCCGGGCTAAACTACGAGCAGTACTTC
cdr3_length: 14; v_call: TRBV5-6; clone_size: many; j_call: TRBJ2-3; d_call: NA; cdr3_aa: CASSLVAATDTQYF; cdr3_nt: TGTGCCAGCAGCTTGGTAGCGGCCACAGATACGCAGTATTTT
cdr3_length: 16; v_call: TRBV29-1; clone_size: many; j_call: TRBJ2-7; d_call: TRBD1; cdr3_aa: CSVNLSGTGVFYEQYF; cdr3_nt: TGCAGCGTTAATTTATCCGGGACAGGGGTCTTCTACGAGCAGTACTTC
cdr3_length: 17; v_call: TRBV5-1; clone_size: many; j_call: TRBJ2-7; d_call: TRBD1; cdr3_aa: CASSLAKTGQGAYEQYF; cdr3_nt: TGCGCCAGCAGCTTGGCCAAAACTGGACAGGGAGCCTACGAGCAGTACTTC
cdr3_length: 16; v_call: TRBV4-1; clone_size: many; j_call: TRBJ1-2; d_call: NA; cdr3_aa: CASSQDGGRPYYGYTF; cdr3_nt: TGCGCCAGCAGCCAAGATGGGGGAAGACCATACTATGGCTACACCTTC
cdr3_length: 15; v_call: TRBV12-3/TRBV12-4; clone_size: many; j_call: TRBJ2-1; d_call: TRBD2; cdr3_aa: CASSSPGTRVNEQFF; cdr3_nt: TGTGCCAGCAGTTCCCCCGGGACTAGGGTCAATGAGCAGTTCTTC
cdr3_length: 14; v_call: TRBV5-1; clone_size: many; j_call: TRBJ2-5; d_call: NA; cdr3_aa: CASSRDSTQETQYF; cdr3_nt: TGCGCCAGCAGCCGGGACTCCACCCAAGAGACCCAGTACTTC
cdr3_length: 13; v_call: TRBV10-2; clone_size: many; j_call: TRBJ1-2; d_call: TRBD1; cdr3_aa: CASSGPGGYGYTF; cdr3_nt: TGCGCCAGCAGTGGACCAGGGGGCTATGGCTACACCTTC
cdr3_length: 15; v_call: TRBV29-1; clone_size: many; j_call: TRBJ2-1; d_call: TRBD1; cdr3_aa: CSVGGDRSSYNEQFF; cdr3_nt: TGCAGCGTTGGTGGGGACAGGAGCTCCTACAATGAGCAGTTCTTC
cdr3_length: 14; v_call: TRBV20-1; clone_size: many; j_call: TRBJ2-7; d_call: TRBD2; cdr3_aa: CSASGLAGVHEQYF; cdr3_nt: TGCAGTGCCTCCGGACTAGCGGGGGTGCACGAGCAGTACTTC
cdr3_length: 15; v_call: TRBV4-2; clone_size: many; j_call: TRBJ2-1; d_call: NA; cdr3_aa: CASSQDRRGSGEQFF; cdr3_nt: TGTGCCAGCAGCCAAGATCGAAGAGGGAGCGGGGAGCAGTTCTTC
cdr3_length: 17; v_call: TRBV5-1; clone_size: many; j_call: TRBJ2-1; d_call: TRBD2; cdr3_aa: CASSLDTGTKIYNEQFF; cdr3_nt: TGCGCCAGCAGCCTGGATACCGGGACTAAGATTTACAATGAGCAGTTCTTC
cdr3_length: 15; v_call: TRBV12-3/TRBV12-4; clone_size: many; j_call: TRBJ2-3; d_call: TRBD2; cdr3_aa: CASSYWTSDADTQYF; cdr3_nt: TGTGCCAGCAGTTACTGGACTAGCGACGCAGATACGCAGTATTTT
cdr3_length: 13; v_call: TRBV19; clone_size: NA; j_call: TRBJ2-5; d_call: NA; cdr3_aa: CASSIRVPETQYF; cdr3_nt: TGTGCCAGTAGTATAAGGGTCCCAGAGACCCAGTACTTC
cdr3_length: 19; v_call: TRBV6-5; clone_size: many; j_call: TRBJ1-6; d_call: NA; cdr3_aa: CASSYSRGRHTSYNSPLHF; cdr3_nt: TGTGCCAGCAGTTACTCCCGGGGCAGGCACACCTCTTATAATTCACCCCTCCACTTT
cdr3_length: 15; v_call: TRBV28; clone_size: many; j_call: TRBJ2-1; d_call: TRBD2; cdr3_aa: CASSLGLSGNNEQFF; cdr3_nt: TGTGCCAGCAGTTTAGGCCTTAGCGGGAACAATGAGCAGTTCTTC
cdr3_length: 16; v_call: TRBV7-2; clone_size: NA; j_call: TRBJ2-1; d_call: NA; cdr3_aa: CSSSRGQMSSYNEQFF; cdr3_nt: TGTTCCAGCAGCCGGGGACAAATGAGCTCCTACAATGAGCAGTTCTTC
cdr3_length: 19; v_call: TRBV7-2; clone_size: many; j_call: TRBJ2-1; d_call: TRBD2; cdr3_aa: CASSLSSGGASRSYNEQFF; cdr3_nt: TGTGCCAGCAGCTTATCTAGCGGGGGGGCCTCGAGATCCTACAATGAGCAGTTCTTC
cdr3_length: 18; v_call: TRBV11-3; clone_size: many; j_call: TRBJ2-1; d_call: NA; cdr3_aa: CASSLGRGTINPRNEQFF; cdr3_nt: TGTGCCAGCAGCTTGGGGAGAGGAACCATCAACCCCCGCAATGAGCAGTTCTTC
cdr3_length: 15; v_call: TRBV5-1; clone_size: many; j_call: TRBJ2-7; d_call: TRBD2; cdr3_aa: CASSLGTSGGSEQYF; cdr3_nt: TGCGCCAGCAGCTTGGGGACTAGCGGGGGGTCGGAGCAGTACTTC
cdr3_length: 16; v_call: TRBV5-8; clone_size: many; j_call: TRBJ1-4; d_call: NA; cdr3_aa: CASSLGRIATNEKLFF; cdr3_nt: TGTGCCAGCAGCTTGGGCCGGATAGCAACTAATGAAAAACTGTTTTTT
cdr3_length: 19; v_call: TRBV20-1; clone_size: many; j_call: TRBJ1-4; d_call: NA; cdr3_aa: CSARDAYLGSIATNEKLFF; cdr3_nt: TGCAGTGCTAGAGATGCCTATTTGGGTTCAATAGCAACTAATGAAAAACTGTTTTTT
cdr3_length: 14; v_call: TRBV20-1; clone_size: many; j_call: TRBJ2-1; d_call: NA; cdr3_aa: CSAKGGNSYNEQFF; cdr3_nt: TGCAGTGCTAAAGGAGGGAACTCCTACAATGAGCAGTTCTTC
cdr3_length: 14; v_call: TRBV19; clone_size: NA; j_call: TRBJ1-5; d_call: NA; cdr3_aa: CASRQRGSNQPQHF; cdr3_nt: TGTGCCAGTAGGCAAAGGGGAAGCAATCAGCCCCAGCATTTT
cdr3_length: 14; v_call: TRBV12-3/TRBV12-4; clone_size: many; j_call: TRBJ2-7; d_call: TRBD1; cdr3_aa: CASGIGDSPYEQYF; cdr3_nt: TGTGCCAGCGGTATCGGGGACAGCCCCTACGAGCAGTACTTC
cdr3_length: 14; v_call: TRBV28; clone_size: many; j_call: TRBJ1-2; d_call: TRBD1; cdr3_aa: CASSPRDRAVGYTF; cdr3_nt: TGTGCCAGCAGTCCCCGGGACAGGGCGGTTGGCTACACCTTC
cdr3_length: 12; v_call: TRBV29-1; clone_size: many; j_call: TRBJ2-5; d_call: NA; cdr3_aa: CSVEFGEETQYF; cdr3_nt: TGCAGCGTTGAATTTGGGGAAGAGACCCAGTACTTC
cdr3_length: 13; v_call: TRBV18; clone_size: few; j_call: TRBJ2-1; d_call: NA; cdr3_aa: CASSPLLGHEQFF; cdr3_nt: TGTGCCAGCTCACCCCTACTTGGGCATGAGCAGTTCTTC
cdr3_length: 15; v_call: TRBV5-1; clone_size: many; j_call: TRBJ1-6; d_call: NA; cdr3_aa: CASSLNRVDNSPLHF; cdr3_nt: TGCGCCAGCAGCTTGAACAGGGTGGATAATTCACCCCTCCACTTT
cdr3_length: 13; v_call: TRBV20-1; clone_size: many; j_call: TRBJ2-3; d_call: TRBD1; cdr3_aa: CSATDRAPDTQYF; cdr3_nt: TGCAGTGCCACCGACAGGGCCCCAGATACGCAGTATTTT
cdr3_length: 13; v_call: TRBV25-1; clone_size: many; j_call: TRBJ2-2; d_call: NA; cdr3_aa: CASSEWVYGELFF; cdr3_nt: TGTGCCAGCAGTGAATGGGTGTACGGGGAGCTGTTTTTT